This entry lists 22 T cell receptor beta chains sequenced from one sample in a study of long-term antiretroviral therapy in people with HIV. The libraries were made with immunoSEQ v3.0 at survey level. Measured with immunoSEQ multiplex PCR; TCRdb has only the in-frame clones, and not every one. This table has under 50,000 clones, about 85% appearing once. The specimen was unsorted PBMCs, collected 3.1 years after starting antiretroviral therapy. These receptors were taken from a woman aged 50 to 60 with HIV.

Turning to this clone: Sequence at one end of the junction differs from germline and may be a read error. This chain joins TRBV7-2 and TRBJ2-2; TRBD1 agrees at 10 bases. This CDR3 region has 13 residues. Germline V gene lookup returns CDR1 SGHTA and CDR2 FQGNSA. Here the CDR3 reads CASTYKDRGGLFF. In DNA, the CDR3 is TGTGCCAGCACCTACAAGGACAGGGGGGGGCTGTTTTTT. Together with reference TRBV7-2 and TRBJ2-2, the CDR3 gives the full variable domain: GAGVSQSPSNKVTEKGKDVELRCDPISGHTALYWYRQSLGQGLEFLIYFQGNSAPDKSGLPSDRFSAERTGGSVSTLTIQRTQQEDSAVYLCASTYKDRGGLFFGEGSRLTVL.

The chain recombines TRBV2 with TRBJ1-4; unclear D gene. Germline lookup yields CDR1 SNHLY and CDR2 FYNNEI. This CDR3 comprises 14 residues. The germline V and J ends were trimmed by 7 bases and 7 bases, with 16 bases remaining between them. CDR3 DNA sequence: TGTGCCAGCAACAGCTCCCCGGTGGGTGAAAAACTGTTTTTT. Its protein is CASNSSPVGEKLFF.

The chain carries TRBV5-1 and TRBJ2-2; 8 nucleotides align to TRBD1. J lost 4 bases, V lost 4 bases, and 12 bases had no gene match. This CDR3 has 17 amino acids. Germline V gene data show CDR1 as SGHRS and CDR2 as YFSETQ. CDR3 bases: TGCGCCAGCAGCCCGAGGGTGGGGACAGGAAGCACCGGGGAGCTGTTTTTT. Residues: CASSPRVGTGSTGELFF.

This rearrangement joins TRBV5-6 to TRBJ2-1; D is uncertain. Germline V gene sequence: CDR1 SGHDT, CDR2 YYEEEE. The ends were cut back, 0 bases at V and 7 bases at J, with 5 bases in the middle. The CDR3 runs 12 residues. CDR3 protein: CASSLGGNEQFF. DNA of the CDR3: TGTGCCAGCAGCTTGGGGGGAAATGAGCAGTTCTTC.

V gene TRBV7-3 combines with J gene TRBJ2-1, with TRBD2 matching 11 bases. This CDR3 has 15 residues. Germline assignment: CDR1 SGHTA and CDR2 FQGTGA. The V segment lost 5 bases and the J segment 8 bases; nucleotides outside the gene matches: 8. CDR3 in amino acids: CASSPRLAGRDEQFF. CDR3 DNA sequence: TGTGCCAGCAGCCCTCGACTAGCGGGGAGGGATGAGCAGTTCTTC.

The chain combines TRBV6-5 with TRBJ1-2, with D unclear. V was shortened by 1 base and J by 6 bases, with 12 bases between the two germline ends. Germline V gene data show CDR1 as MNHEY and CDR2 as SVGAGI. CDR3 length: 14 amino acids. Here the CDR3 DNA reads TGTGCCAGCAGTTACTTGGACGGGAGGGATGGCTACACCTTC. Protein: CASSYLDGRDGYTF.

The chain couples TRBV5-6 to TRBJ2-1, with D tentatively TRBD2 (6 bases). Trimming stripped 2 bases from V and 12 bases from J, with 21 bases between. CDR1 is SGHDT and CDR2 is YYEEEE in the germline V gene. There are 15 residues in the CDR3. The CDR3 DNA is TGTGCCAGCAGCTTAAGACTAGATTCGATCTATCGGCAGTTCTTC. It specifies CASSLRLDSIYRQFF. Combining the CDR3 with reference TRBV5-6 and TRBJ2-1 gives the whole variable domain DAGVTQSPTHLIKTRGQQVTLRCSPKSGHDTVSWYQQALGQGPQFIFQYYEEEERQRGNFPDRFSGHQFPNYSSELNVNALLLGDSALYLCASSLRLDSIYRQFFGPGTRLTVL.

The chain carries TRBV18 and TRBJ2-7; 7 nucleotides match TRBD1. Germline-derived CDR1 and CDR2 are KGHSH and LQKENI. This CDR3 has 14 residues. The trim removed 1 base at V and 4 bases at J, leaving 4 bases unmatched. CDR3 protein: CASSPQGQRYEQYF. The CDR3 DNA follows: TGTGCCAGCTCACCACAGGGACAGAGATACGAGCAGTACTTC.

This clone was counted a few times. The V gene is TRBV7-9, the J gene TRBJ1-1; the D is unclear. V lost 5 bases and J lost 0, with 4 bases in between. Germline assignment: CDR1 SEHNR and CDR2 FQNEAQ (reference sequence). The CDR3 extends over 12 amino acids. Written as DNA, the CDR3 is TGTGCCAGCAGCCGAGTGAACACTGAAGCTTTCTTT. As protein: CASSRVNTEAFF.

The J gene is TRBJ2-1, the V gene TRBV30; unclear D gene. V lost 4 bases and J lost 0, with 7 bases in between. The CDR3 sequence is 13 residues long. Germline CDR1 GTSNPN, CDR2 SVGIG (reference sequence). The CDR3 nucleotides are TGTGCCTGGACTAGGAGCTCCTACAATGAGCAGTTCTTC. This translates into CAWTRSSYNEQFF.

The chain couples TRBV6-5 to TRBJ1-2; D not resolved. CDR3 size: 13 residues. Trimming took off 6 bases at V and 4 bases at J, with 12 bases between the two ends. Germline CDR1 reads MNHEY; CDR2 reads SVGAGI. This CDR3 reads CASSPGVFYGYTF. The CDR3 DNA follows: TGTGCCAGCAGCCCCGGAGTGTTCTATGGCTACACCTTC.

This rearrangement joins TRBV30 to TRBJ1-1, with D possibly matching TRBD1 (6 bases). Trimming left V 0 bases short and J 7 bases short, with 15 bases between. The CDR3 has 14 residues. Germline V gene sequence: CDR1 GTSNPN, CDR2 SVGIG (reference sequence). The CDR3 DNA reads TGTGCCTGGAGTGTACGGGGGGCTAGGGTTGAAGCTTTCTTT. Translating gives CAWSVRGARVEAFF.

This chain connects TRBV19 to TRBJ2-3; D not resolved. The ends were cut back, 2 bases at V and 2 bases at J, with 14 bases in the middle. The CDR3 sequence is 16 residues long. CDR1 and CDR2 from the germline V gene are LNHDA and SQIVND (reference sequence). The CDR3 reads CASSIRTASPTDTQYF. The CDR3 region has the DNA TGTGCCAGTAGTATACGGACCGCTTCCCCCACAGATACGCAGTATTTT.

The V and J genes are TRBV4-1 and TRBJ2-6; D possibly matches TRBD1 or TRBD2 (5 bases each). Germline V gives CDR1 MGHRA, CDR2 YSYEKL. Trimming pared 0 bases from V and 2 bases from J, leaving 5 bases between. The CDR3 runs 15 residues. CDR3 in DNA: TGCGCCAGCAGCCAAGAGGGACCTGGGGCCAACGTCCTGACTTTC. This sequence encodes CASSQEGPGANVLTF.

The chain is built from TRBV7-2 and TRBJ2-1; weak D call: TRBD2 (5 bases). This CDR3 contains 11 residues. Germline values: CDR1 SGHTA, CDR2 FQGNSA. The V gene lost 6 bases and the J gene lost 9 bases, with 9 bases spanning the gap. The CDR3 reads CASREVSEQFF. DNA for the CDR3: TGTGCCAGCAGGGAGGTCAGTGAGCAGTTCTTC.

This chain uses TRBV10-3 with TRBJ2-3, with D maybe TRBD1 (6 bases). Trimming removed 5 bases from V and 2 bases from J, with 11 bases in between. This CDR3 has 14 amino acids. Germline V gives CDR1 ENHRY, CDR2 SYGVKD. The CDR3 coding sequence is TGTGCCATCAGTAAGGGGGATGACACAGATACGCAGTATTTT. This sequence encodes CAISKGDDTDTQYF.

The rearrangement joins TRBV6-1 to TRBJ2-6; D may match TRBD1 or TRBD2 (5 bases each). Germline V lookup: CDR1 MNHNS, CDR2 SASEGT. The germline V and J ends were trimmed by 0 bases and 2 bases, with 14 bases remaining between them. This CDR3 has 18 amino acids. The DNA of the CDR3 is TGTGCCAGCAGTGAAGCGAGGGCTCTAGGGGCTGGGGCCAACGTCCTGACTTTC. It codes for CASSEARALGAGANVLTF.

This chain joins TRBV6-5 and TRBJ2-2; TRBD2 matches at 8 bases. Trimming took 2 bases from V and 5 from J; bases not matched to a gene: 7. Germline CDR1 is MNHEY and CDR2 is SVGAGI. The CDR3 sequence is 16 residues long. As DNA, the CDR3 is TGTGCCAGCAGTTACGAAGCGGGGGTCGGAACCGGGGAGCTGTTTTTT. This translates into CASSYEAGVGTGELFF.

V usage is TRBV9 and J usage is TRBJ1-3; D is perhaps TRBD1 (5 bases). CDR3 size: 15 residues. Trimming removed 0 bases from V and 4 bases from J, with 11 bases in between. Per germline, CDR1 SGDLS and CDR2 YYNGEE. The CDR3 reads CASSVVGGSGNTIYF. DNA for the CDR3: TGTGCCAGCAGCGTAGTCGGGGGGAGCGGAAACACCATATATTTT. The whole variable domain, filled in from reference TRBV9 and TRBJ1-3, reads DSGVTQTPKHLITATGQRVTLRCSPRSGDLSVYWYQQSLDQGLQFLIQYYNGEERAKGNILERFSAQQFPDLHSELNLSSLELGDSALYFCASSVVGGSGNTIYFGEGSWLTVV.

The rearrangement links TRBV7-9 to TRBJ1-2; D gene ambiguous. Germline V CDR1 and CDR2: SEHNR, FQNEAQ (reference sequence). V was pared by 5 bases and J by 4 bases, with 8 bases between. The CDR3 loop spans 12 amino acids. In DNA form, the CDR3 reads TGTGCCAGCAGCCCCGACGGCTATGGCTACACCTTC. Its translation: CASSPDGYGYTF.

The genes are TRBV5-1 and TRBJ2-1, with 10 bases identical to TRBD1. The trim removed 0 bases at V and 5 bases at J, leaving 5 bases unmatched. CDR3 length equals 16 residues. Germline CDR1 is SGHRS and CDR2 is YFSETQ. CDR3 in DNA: TGCGCCAGCAGCTTGGGTTACGGGACAGGGGACAATGAGCAGTTCTTC. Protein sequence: CASSLGYGTGDNEQFF.

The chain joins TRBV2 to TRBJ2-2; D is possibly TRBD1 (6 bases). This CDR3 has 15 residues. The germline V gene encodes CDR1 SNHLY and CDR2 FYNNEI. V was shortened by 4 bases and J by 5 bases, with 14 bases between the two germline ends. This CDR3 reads CASSAGYRETGELFF. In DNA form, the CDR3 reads TGTGCCAGCAGTGCAGGATACAGGGAGACCGGGGAGCTGTTTTTT.